This T cell receptor (beta chain) is from a study of cytomegalovirus exposure and HLA in healthy donors. Broader study findings: A later analysis found most CMV-associated TCR beta chains apparently HLA-restricted. Across donors, most TCRs were seen rarely, yet some public ones were widespread.

The study ran its PCR with 60 Vbeta and 13 Jbeta primers. Generated by immunoSEQ multiplex PCR, the TCRdb table keeps only in-frame clones and is missing some. In the table there are some 59,000 clones, approximately 77% of which are singletons. For this clone: The antigen remains undetermined.

V trimming: 2 bases; J trimming: 5 bases; junction bases outside the gene matches: 4. The CDR3 extends over 14 amino acids. Germline CDR1 LNHDA, CDR2 SQIVND (reference sequence). This chain joins TRBV19 and TRBJ1-1; 8 bases line up with TRBD1. Sequencing was carried out using PBMCs. This receptor was taken from a woman aged 18-29 years in good health and CMV-seronegative. CDR3 in amino acids: CASSIQGAGTEAFF. In DNA, the CDR3 is TGTGCCAGTAGTATACAGGGGGCGGGTACTGAAGCTTTCTTT.